This is a list of T cell receptor beta chains from one sample in a study of OX40 agonist ivuxolimab in advanced cancers. Measured with immunoSEQ multiplex PCR; TCRdb has only the in-frame clones, and not every one. The table has 13,000 to 15,000 clones, around 81% seen once. The source was CD4+ or CD8+ T cells sorted from blood, collected in a trial of the OX40 agonist ivuxolimab. These receptors came from an adult with an advanced solid tumor such as melanoma, head and neck, liver or kidney cancer. CDR3s include the opening cysteine and the closing phenylalanine or tryptophan. The order of the fields is D gene, J gene, clone size, V gene, CDR3 protein, CDR3 DNA. The D gene is left open where the match is weak. Clone size is stated in some rows and not others, as once, few, many or a class when expanded.

TRBD1	TRBJ2-3	.	TRBV2	CASRKQGERTDTQYF	TGTGCCAGCAGAAAACAGGGGGAGAGGACAGATACGCAGTATTTT
TRBD1	TRBJ1-1	medium-sized	TRBV27	CAAGAGQVPNTEAFF	TGTGCCGCGGGAGCGGGACAGGTACCGAACACTGAAGCTTTCTTT
.	TRBJ2-7	.	TRBV2	CASSEAGPGGGYEQYF	TGTGCCAGCAGTGAAGCAGGCCCCGGGGGCGGTTACGAGCAGTACTTC
TRBD1	TRBJ2-5	.	TRBV6-5	CASISGGEETQYF	TGTGCCAGCATCTCAGGGGGCGAGGAGACCCAGTACTTC
TRBD2	TRBJ2-1	few	TRBV27	CASSAGSYSGFSYNEQFF	TGTGCCAGCAGTGCAGGATCCTATAGCGGGTTCTCCTACAATGAGCAGTTCTTC
.	TRBJ2-1	.	TRBV10-2	CASMAVIGDNEQFF	TGCGCCAGCATGGCCGTGATAGGTGACAATGAGCAGTTCTTC
.	TRBJ2-7	.	TRBV27	CASSPDQRLSYEQYF	TGTGCCAGCAGTCCTGACCAGCGGCTATCCTACGAGCAGTACTTC
.	TRBJ1-1	.	TRBV7-9	CASSPQGLGAFF	TGTGCCAGCAGCCCTCAGGGGCTGGGAGCTTTCTTT
TRBD2	TRBJ2-1	.	TRBV19	CASMGLAGENEQFF	TGTGCCAGTATGGGACTAGCGGGAGAGAATGAGCAGTTCTTC
TRBD2	TRBJ2-3	.	TRBV7-2	CASSPQRELTDTQYF	TGTGCCAGCAGCCCGCAGCGGGAACTCACAGATACGCAGTATTTT
.	TRBJ1-2	.	TRBV6-5	CASSLDRSGYTF	TGTGCCAGCAGTTTAGATAGGAGCGGCTACACCTTC
TRBD1	TRBJ2-7	.	TRBV6-5	CASESGTGLDEQYF	TGTGCCAGCGAGTCCGGGACAGGGCTTGACGAGCAGTACTTC
.	TRBJ1-6	.	TRBV5-6	CASSLAPTSSYNSPLHF	TGTGCCAGCAGCCTGGCGCCTACGAGCTCCTATAATTCACCCCTCCACTTT
.	TRBJ2-6	.	TRBV4-3	CASSQDPTGGANVLTF	TGCGCCAGCAGCCAAGATCCGACAGGTGGGGCCAACGTCCTGACTTTC
.	TRBJ2-6	.	TRBV7-9	CASRNTASGANVLTF	TGTGCCAGCAGAAATACAGCTTCTGGGGCCAACGTCCTGACTTTC
.	TRBJ2-7	.	TRBV7-2	CASSRTVSYEQYF	TGTGCCAGCAGCAGGACGGTCTCCTACGAGCAGTACTTC
TRBD1	TRBJ2-2	.	TRBV10-3	CAISGPWGQKNTGELFF	TGTGCCATCAGTGGACCTTGGGGACAGAAAAACACCGGGGAGCTGTTTTTT
.	TRBJ2-6	.	TRBV7-9	CASSEAATALPSGANVLTF	TGTGCCAGCAGCGAAGCGGCTACCGCTCTCCCCTCTGGGGCCAACGTCCTGACTTTC
.	TRBJ2-1	few	TRBV7-6	CASSPPGYNEQFF	TGTGCCAGCAGCCCTCCGGGTTACAATGAGCAGTTCTTC
TRBD2	TRBJ2-4	.	TRBV15	CATSRDLGGGRFLYF	TGTGCCACCAGCAGAGATCTCGGGGGCGGGAGGTTTCTGTACTTC
TRBD1	TRBJ1-6	.	TRBV7-9	CASSHRQGALESPLHF	TGTGCCAGCAGCCATAGACAGGGGGCTTTGGAGTCACCCCTCCACTTT
TRBD1	TRBJ1-2	.	TRBV6-5	CASSLQGGGQGYTF	TGTGCCAGCAGTCTACAGGGGGGGGGGCAAGGCTACACCTTC
.	TRBJ2-7	.	TRBV7-2	CASSVAFLYEQYF	TGTGCCAGCAGCGTAGCGTTCCTCTACGAGCAGTACTTC
.	TRBJ1-1	once	TRBV6-9	CASSPAEGLGTEAFF	TGTGCCAGCAGTCCGGCAGAGGGATTGGGCACTGAAGCTTTCTTT
.	TRBJ1-2	.	TRBV6-5	CASSEDVLYGYTF	TGTGCCAGCAGTGAAGACGTACTTTATGGCTACACCTTC
.	TRBJ2-1	.	TRBV11-1	CASGGDNEQFF	TGTGCCAGCGGTGGGGACAATGAGCAGTTCTTC
.	TRBJ2-7	once	TRBV11-2	CASSLASGGYEQYF	TGTGCCAGCAGCTTAGCCTCCGGGGGCTACGAGCAGTACTTC
.	TRBJ2-1	.	TRBV19	CASSIGQGTENNEQFF	TGTGCCAGTAGTATAGGGCAGGGAACAGAGAACAATGAGCAGTTCTTC
TRBD2	TRBJ2-5	.	TRBV29-1	CSAEAGLDETQYF	TGCAGCGCCGAGGCGGGACTAGATGAGACCCAGTACTTC
.	TRBJ2-1	.	TRBV28	CASSFSGYNEQFF	TGTGCCAGCAGTTTTTCAGGGTACAATGAGCAGTTCTTC
.	TRBJ2-7	.	TRBV5-6	CASSSHGSREQYF	TGTGCCAGCAGCTCCCATGGTTCGAGGGAGCAGTACTTC
TRBD2	TRBJ2-5	.	TRBV7-2	CASSLGAGGGQETQYF	TGTGCCAGCAGCTTGGGAGCGGGGGGGGGTCAAGAGACCCAGTACTTC
TRBD1	TRBJ2-2	medium-sized	TRBV7-2	CASSPTMGTGNTGELFF	TGTGCCAGCAGCCCTACGATGGGGACAGGGAACACCGGGGAGCTGTTTTTT
.	TRBJ2-1	once	TRBV7-9	CASSPILSPYNEQFF	TGTGCCAGCAGCCCGATCCTATCGCCCTACAATGAGCAGTTCTTC
.	TRBJ1-2	few	TRBV6-6	CATRGGLGYTF	TGTGCCACCCGCGGGGGTCTTGGCTACACCTTC
.	TRBJ2-1	.	TRBV28	CASSLGIAHYNEQFF	TGTGCCAGCAGTTTAGGAATAGCGCACTACAATGAGCAGTTCTTC
.	TRBJ2-7	.	TRBV25-1	CASSDPLTSTGGSYEQYF	TGTGCCAGCAGTGATCCCCTCACATCAACTGGGGGGTCCTACGAGCAGTACTTC
TRBD2	TRBJ2-3	.	TRBV7-9	CASSLPIRGLAGDTQYF	TGTGCCAGCAGCTTACCAATTAGGGGACTAGCGGGAGATACGCAGTATTTT
.	TRBJ2-6	few	TRBV7-9	CASSSYSGANVLTF	TGTGCCAGCAGCTCCTACTCTGGGGCCAACGTCCTGACTTTC
TRBD2	TRBJ2-7	.	TRBV30	CAWSLPSGNEQYF	TGTGCCTGGAGTCTCCCCAGCGGGAACGAGCAGTACTTC
TRBD2	TRBJ2-5	few	TRBV28	CASTPGGGVVETQYF	TGTGCCAGCACCCCCGGGGGGGGAGTAGTGGAGACCCAGTACTTC
TRBD1	TRBJ2-7	.	TRBV29-1	CSVETDGGQGSYEQYF	TGCAGCGTTGAAACCGATGGGGGACAGGGCTCCTACGAGCAGTACTTC
.	TRBJ1-6	few	TRBV5-1	CASSLGSGYNSPLHF	TGCGCCAGCAGCTTGGGGTCAGGATACAATTCACCCCTCCACTTT
.	TRBJ2-5	few	TRBV7-9	CASTARVGQAEETQYF	TGTGCCAGCACCGCCCGGGTGGGGCAGGCTGAAGAGACCCAGTACTTC
.	TRBJ1-4	.	TRBV5-8	CASSPAGIATNEKLFF	TGTGCCAGCAGCCCCGCCGGGATCGCAACTAATGAAAAACTGTTTTTT
TRBD1	TRBJ2-5	.	TRBV7-8	CASSDATGNQETQYF	TGTGCCAGCAGCGACGCGACAGGGAACCAAGAGACCCAGTACTTC
TRBD1	TRBJ2-2	.	TRBV28	CASRKTGDRSGRGAVF	TGTGCCAGCAGGAAGACAGGGGATAGAAGTGGCCGGGGAGCTGTTTTT
.	TRBJ1-1	.	TRBV5-1	CASSKDLDRRNTEAFF	TGCGCCAGCAGCAAAGATTTAGACAGGAGGAACACTGAAGCTTTCTTT
.	TRBJ2-1	.	TRBV27	CASSPATNEQFF	TGTGCCAGCAGTCCCGCTACGAATGAGCAGTTCTTC
.	TRBJ2-3	medium-sized	TRBV14	CASSPEVGQLTDTQYF	TGTGCCAGCAGCCCGGAGGTGGGGCAGCTCACAGATACGCAGTATTTT
TRBD1	TRBJ2-1	.	TRBV6-6	CASYGQGYNEQFF	TGTGCCAGCTACGGACAGGGCTACAATGAGCAGTTCTTC
TRBD2	TRBJ2-3	.	TRBV7-3	CASSRAGTRYTDTQYF	TGTGCCAGCAGCCGGGCGGGGACTAGGTACACAGATACGCAGTATTTT
TRBD1	TRBJ2-5	.	TRBV5-5	CASSLGGAGGETQYF	TGTGCCAGCAGCTTGGGAGGAGCAGGGGGAGAGACCCAGTACTTC
TRBD1	TRBJ1-2	once	TRBV28	CASSFEGGRPPDYGYTF	TGTGCCAGCAGTTTTGAAGGGGGCCGCCCCCCAGACTATGGCTACACCTTC
.	TRBJ2-1	.	TRBV10-3	CAISEVSDEQFF	TGTGCCATCAGTGAGGTTAGCGACGAGCAGTTCTTC